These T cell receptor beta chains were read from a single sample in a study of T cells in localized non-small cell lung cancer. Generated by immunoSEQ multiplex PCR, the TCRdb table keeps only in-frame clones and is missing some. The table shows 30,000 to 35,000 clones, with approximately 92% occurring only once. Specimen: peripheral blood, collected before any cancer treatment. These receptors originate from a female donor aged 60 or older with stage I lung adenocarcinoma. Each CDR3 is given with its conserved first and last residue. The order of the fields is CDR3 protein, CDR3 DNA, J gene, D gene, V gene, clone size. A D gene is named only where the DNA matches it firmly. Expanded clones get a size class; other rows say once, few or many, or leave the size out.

cdr3_aa: CASSLGIRAGLGDGAKNIQYF
cdr3_nt: TGCGCCAGCAGCTTGGGGATACGGGCGGGACTAGGTGACGGAGCCAAAAACATTCAGTACTTC
j_call: TRBJ2-4
d_call: TRBD2
v_call: TRBV5-1
clone_size: -

cdr3_aa: CASSSGSNYGYTF
cdr3_nt: TGTGCCAGCAGCTCAGGCTCTAACTATGGCTACACCTTC
j_call: TRBJ1-2
d_call: -
v_call: TRBV11-3
clone_size: once

cdr3_aa: CASSLSNRVSYNEQFF
cdr3_nt: TGTGCCAGCAGTTTATCGAACAGGGTCTCCTACAATGAGCAGTTCTTC
j_call: TRBJ2-1
d_call: -
v_call: TRBV27
clone_size: once

cdr3_aa: CASSYGQGGRNEKLFF
cdr3_nt: TGTGCCAGCAGTTACGGACAGGGCGGCCGGAATGAAAAACTGTTTTTT
j_call: TRBJ1-4
d_call: TRBD1
v_call: TRBV7-9
clone_size: -

cdr3_aa: CASSFDRNSYEQYF
cdr3_nt: TGTGCCAGCAGTTTTGACAGGAACTCCTACGAGCAGTACTTC
j_call: TRBJ2-7
d_call: -
v_call: TRBV28
clone_size: few

cdr3_aa: CTLRRNYGYTF
cdr3_nt: TGCACCCTACGACGGAACTATGGCTACACCTTC
j_call: TRBJ1-2
d_call: -
v_call: TRBV1
clone_size: -

cdr3_aa: CASSTRDEETQYF
cdr3_nt: TGTGCCAGCTCAACCAGGGATGAGGAGACCCAGTACTTC
j_call: TRBJ2-5
d_call: -
v_call: TRBV18
clone_size: medium-sized

cdr3_aa: CASTPGQGVNEQFF
cdr3_nt: TGTGCCAGCACCCCGGGACAGGGGGTAAATGAGCAGTTCTTC
j_call: TRBJ2-1
d_call: TRBD1
v_call: TRBV6-6
clone_size: -

cdr3_aa: CASSNRKVKAFF
cdr3_nt: TGTGCCAGCAGTAACCGGAAAGTCAAAGCTTTCTTT
j_call: TRBJ1-1
d_call: -
v_call: TRBV6-5
clone_size: -

cdr3_aa: CASSLAEGQGTNEQFF
cdr3_nt: TGCGCCAGCAGCTTGGCCGAGGGACAGGGGACGAATGAGCAGTTCTTC
j_call: TRBJ2-1
d_call: TRBD1
v_call: TRBV5-1
clone_size: -

cdr3_aa: CASSLVQGTNTGELFF
cdr3_nt: TGTGCCAGCAGCTTAGTTCAGGGGACGAACACCGGGGAGCTGTTTTTT
j_call: TRBJ2-2
d_call: -
v_call: TRBV7-8
clone_size: -

cdr3_aa: CASSLNSPLHF
cdr3_nt: TGTGCCAGCAGTTTAAATTCACCCCTCCACTTT
j_call: TRBJ1-6
d_call: -
v_call: TRBV28
clone_size: -

cdr3_aa: CASSKGKGLSNQPQHF
cdr3_nt: TGTGCCAGCAGCAAAGGGAAAGGCCTAAGCAATCAGCCCCAGCATTTT
j_call: TRBJ1-5
d_call: -
v_call: TRBV21-1
clone_size: -

cdr3_aa: CASSVAGAPSGNTIYF
cdr3_nt: TGTGCCAGCAGCGTAGCTGGGGCTCCCTCTGGAAACACCATATATTTT
j_call: TRBJ1-3
d_call: -
v_call: TRBV9
clone_size: -

cdr3_aa: CASSLVSGRGVGTQYF
cdr3_nt: TGTGCCAGCAGCTTAGTTTCCGGTCGCGGGGTAGGGACCCAGTACTTC
j_call: TRBJ2-5
d_call: -
v_call: TRBV7-2
clone_size: once

cdr3_aa: CASSMWGSNQPQHF
cdr3_nt: TGTGCCAGTAGTATGTGGGGCAGCAATCAGCCCCAGCATTTT
j_call: TRBJ1-5
d_call: -
v_call: TRBV19
clone_size: -

cdr3_aa: CASSFDPYSNQPQHF
cdr3_nt: TGTGCCAGCAGTTTCGATCCATATAGCAATCAGCCCCAGCATTTT
j_call: TRBJ1-5
d_call: -
v_call: TRBV27
clone_size: -

cdr3_aa: CASSLGQGGEQFF
cdr3_nt: TGCGCCAGCAGCTTGGGACAGGGCGGTGAGCAGTTCTTC
j_call: TRBJ2-1
d_call: TRBD1
v_call: TRBV5-1
clone_size: -

cdr3_aa: CASSPGLIYEQYF
cdr3_nt: TGTGCCAGCAGCCCGGGACTCATCTACGAGCAGTACTTC
j_call: TRBJ2-7
d_call: -
v_call: TRBV7-2
clone_size: -

cdr3_aa: CASSFGPSTGELFF
cdr3_nt: TGTGCCAGCAGCTTTGGACCCAGCACCGGGGAGCTGTTTTTT
j_call: TRBJ2-2
d_call: -
v_call: TRBV11-2
clone_size: -

cdr3_aa: CASRGTGIAGELFF
cdr3_nt: TGTGCCAGTAGGGGGACAGGCATCGCCGGGGAGCTGTTTTTT
j_call: TRBJ2-2
d_call: TRBD1
v_call: TRBV19
clone_size: -

cdr3_aa: CASSQLGQGRGEQFF
cdr3_nt: TGCGCCAGCAGCCAACTAGGACAGGGTCGGGGCGAGCAGTTCTTC
j_call: TRBJ2-1
d_call: TRBD1
v_call: TRBV4-1
clone_size: -

cdr3_aa: CASSGTGGAGYGYTF
cdr3_nt: TGTGCCAGCAGCGGAACAGGGGGCGCCGGCTATGGCTACACCTTC
j_call: TRBJ1-2
d_call: TRBD1
v_call: TRBV9
clone_size: -

cdr3_aa: CASSTGLHQPQHF
cdr3_nt: TGTGCCAGTAGTACAGGTCTTCATCAGCCCCAGCATTTT
j_call: TRBJ1-5
d_call: -
v_call: TRBV19
clone_size: once

cdr3_aa: CATRDRDSHEQYF
cdr3_nt: TGTGCCACCCGGGACAGGGATAGCCACGAGCAGTACTTC
j_call: TRBJ2-7
d_call: TRBD1
v_call: TRBV10-3
clone_size: -